One T cell receptor (beta chain) is described in this entry. This sample is drawn from a study of blood T cell repertoires in COVID-19. Looking at the study overall: COVID-19 samples collected from the United States, Italy and Spain covered acute and convalescent phases. PBMCs, B-cell-depleted T cells, or T cells provided the cDNA or gDNA that made up the material.

Individuals drawn from approximately 22 US areas were roughly 18 to 89 years old. J was trimmed by 5 bases and V by 9 bases; bases with no gene match: 12. The CDR3 has 14 amino acids. The germline V gene encodes CDR1 MDHEN and CDR2 SYDVKM. Original processing methods: Researchers report that nucleated cell counts were estimated from reference gene primer amplification. TCRdb keeps only in-frame clones here, not all; method: immunoSEQ multiplex PCR. Clone size and the V and J calls come from that table; the DNA yielded D and trimming. The sample has some 150,000 clones, around 83% seen once. The genes are TRBV28 and TRBJ2-7; 8 nucleotides line up with TRBD1. The receptor was derived from a woman in her forties or fifties in a cohort exposed to, infected with or recovered from COVID-19 (not recorded which). Sequencing was performed on PBMCs or T cells enriched from blood (not recorded which). CDR3 in amino acids: CASAPPGGFNEQYF. The CDR3 DNA reads TGTGCCAGTGCCCCCCCAGGGGGCTTCAACGAGCAGTACTTC.